This T cell receptor (beta chain) was sequenced for a study of shared clonotypes between healthy human individuals. Background on the study: Donors had three CD4 naive, three CD4 memory, two CD8 naive and one CD8 memory plate apiece. Study observations and caveats: Non-shared clonotypes displayed generation probabilities falling below those of clonotypes present in all four donors.

Details on this clone: Antigen specificity is unknown.

Those who donated were healthy HIV-negative adults, with no recent acute infections or vaccinations reported. CD45RA-negative memory and CD45RA+ naive subsets were split from the CD4+ cells. Using immunoSEQ multiplex PCR, the repertoire was profiled, and TCRdb retains in-frame clones only, with some absent. The table shows approximately 1.5 million clones, with approximately 98% occurring only once. Trimming stripped 4 bases from V and 2 bases from J, with 15 bases between. Per germline, CDR1 SGHDN and CDR2 FVKESK. The CDR3 has 15 residues. The chain is built from TRBV14 and TRBJ2-7, with D maybe TRBD1 (6 bases). The specimen sequenced was naive CD4+ T cells sorted from blood. Subset indicated: CD45RA+ positively selected. The TCR sequence derives from a man aged 25 to 40 in good health. DNA for the CDR3: TGTGCCAGCAGCCCTTACAGGGATGGGACCTACGAGCAGTACTTC. As protein: CASSPYRDGTYEQYF.